This TCR beta chain was sequenced during a study of beta chain features in type 1 diabetes. At the level of the study: Cell yields, gender and age were comparable in patients and healthy donors.

Worth noting for this clone: Its specificity is unknown.

CDR3 length: 13 residues. V dropped 0 bases and J dropped 4 bases, with 7 bases sitting between them. Germline CDR1 is SGHNT and CDR2 is YYREEE (reference sequence). The collection from each donor was one heparinised blood draw averaging roughly 100 mL. Study-wide findings and caveats: In all four CD4+ subsets, TCRB CDR3 length was significantly, moderately reduced in type 1 diabetes. Type 1 diabetes patients had fewer VDJ junction insertions and more deletions.

As every portion of the isolated RNA was reverse transcribed, the sequencing read expressed TCRB transcripts. The protocol was immunoSEQ multiplex PCR, while the TCRdb copy is restricted to in-frame clones and leaves out a portion. Of hundreds of thousands of clones listed, about 14% are singletons. The receptor comes from a man in his late teens or twenties with type 1 diabetes. Material: naive CD4+ T cells from blood. The chain recombines TRBV5-4 with TRBJ2-5; the D is unclear. In DNA form, the CDR3 reads TGTGCCAGCAGCTTGGCCCCCCGAGAGACCCAGTACTTC. This sequence encodes CASSLAPRETQYF. Filled out from reference TRBV5-4 and TRBJ2-5, the complete variable domain reads ETGVTQSPTHLIKTRGQQVTLRCSSQSGHNTVSWYQQALGQGPQFIFQYYREEENGRGNFPPRFSGLQFPNYSSELNVNALELDDSALYLCASSLAPRETQYFGPGTRLLVL.